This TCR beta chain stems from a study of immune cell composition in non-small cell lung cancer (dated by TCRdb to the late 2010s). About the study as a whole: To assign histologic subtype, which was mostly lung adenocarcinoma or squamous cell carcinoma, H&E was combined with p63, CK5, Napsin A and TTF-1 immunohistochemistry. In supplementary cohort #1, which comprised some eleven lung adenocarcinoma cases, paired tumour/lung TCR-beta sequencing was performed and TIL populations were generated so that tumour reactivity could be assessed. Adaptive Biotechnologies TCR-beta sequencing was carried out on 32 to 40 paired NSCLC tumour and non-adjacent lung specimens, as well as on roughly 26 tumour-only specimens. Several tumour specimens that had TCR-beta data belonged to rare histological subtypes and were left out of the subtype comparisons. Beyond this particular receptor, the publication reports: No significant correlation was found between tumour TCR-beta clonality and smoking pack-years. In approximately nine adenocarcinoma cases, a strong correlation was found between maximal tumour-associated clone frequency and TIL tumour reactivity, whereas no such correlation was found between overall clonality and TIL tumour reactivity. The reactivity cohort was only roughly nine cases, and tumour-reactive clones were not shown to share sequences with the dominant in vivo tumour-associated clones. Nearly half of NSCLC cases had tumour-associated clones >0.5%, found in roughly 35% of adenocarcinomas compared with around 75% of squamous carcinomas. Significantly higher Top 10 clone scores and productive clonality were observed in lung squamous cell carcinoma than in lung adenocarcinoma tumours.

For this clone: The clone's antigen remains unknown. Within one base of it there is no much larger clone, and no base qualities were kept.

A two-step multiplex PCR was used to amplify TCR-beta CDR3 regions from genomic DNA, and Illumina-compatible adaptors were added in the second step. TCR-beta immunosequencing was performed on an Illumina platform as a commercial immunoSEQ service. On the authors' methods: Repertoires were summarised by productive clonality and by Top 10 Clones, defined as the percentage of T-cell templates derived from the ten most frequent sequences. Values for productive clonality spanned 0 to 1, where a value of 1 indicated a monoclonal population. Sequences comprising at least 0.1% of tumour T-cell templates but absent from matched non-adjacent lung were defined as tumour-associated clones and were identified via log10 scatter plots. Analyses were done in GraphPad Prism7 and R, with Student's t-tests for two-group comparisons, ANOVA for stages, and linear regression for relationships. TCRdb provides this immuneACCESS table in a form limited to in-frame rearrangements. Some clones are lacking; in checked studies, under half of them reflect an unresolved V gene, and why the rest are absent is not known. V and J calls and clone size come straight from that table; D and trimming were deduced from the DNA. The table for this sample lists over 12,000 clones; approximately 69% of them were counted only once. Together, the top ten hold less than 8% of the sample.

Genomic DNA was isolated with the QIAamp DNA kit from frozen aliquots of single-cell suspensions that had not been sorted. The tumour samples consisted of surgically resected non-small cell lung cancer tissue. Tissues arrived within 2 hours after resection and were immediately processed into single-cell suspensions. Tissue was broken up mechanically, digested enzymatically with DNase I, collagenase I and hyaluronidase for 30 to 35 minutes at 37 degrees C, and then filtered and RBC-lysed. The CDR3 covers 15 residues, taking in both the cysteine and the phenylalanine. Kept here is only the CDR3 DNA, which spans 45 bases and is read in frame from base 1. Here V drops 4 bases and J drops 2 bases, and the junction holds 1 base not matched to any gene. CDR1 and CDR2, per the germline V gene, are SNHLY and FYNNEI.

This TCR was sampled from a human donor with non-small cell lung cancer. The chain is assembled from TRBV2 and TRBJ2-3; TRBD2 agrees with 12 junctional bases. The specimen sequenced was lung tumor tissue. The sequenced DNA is TGTGCCAGCAGTGGGACTAGCGGGGTCACAGATACGCAGTATTTT. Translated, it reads CASSGTSGVTDTQYF. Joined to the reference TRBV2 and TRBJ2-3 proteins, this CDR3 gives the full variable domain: EPEVTQTPSHQVTQMGQEVILRCVPISNHLYFYWYRQILGQKVEFLVSFYNNEISEKSEIFDDQFSVERPDGSNFTLKIRSTKLEDSAMYFCASSGTSGVTDTQYFGPGTRLTVL.